Listed below are T cell receptor beta chains from one sample, sequenced in a study of regulatory T cells in long-lasting Graves disease. TCRdb reprocessed the multiplex PCR reads with MiXCR, giving one entry per CDR3 protein. Among approximately 400,000 distinct CDR3 sequences listed, less than 25% were seen once. The sample consisted of peripheral blood mononuclear cells (PBMCs), taken when the disease was refractory, from a patient treated with antithyroid drugs. The receptors derive from a female donor with Graves disease. Each CDR3 is given with its conserved first and last residue. The D gene is left open where the match is weak. Size values are once, few and many counts, or a class for expanded clones, and some rows have none.

clone size: few
J gene: TRBJ2-2
D gene: -
V gene: TRBV2
CDR3 protein: CASSVQDNTGELFF
CDR3 DNA: TGTGCCAGCAGTGTTCAGGATAACACCGGGGAGCTGTTTTTT

clone size: few
J gene: TRBJ2-7
D gene: -
V gene: TRBV5-1
CDR3 protein: CASSGSNVYEQYF
CDR3 DNA: TGCGCCAGCAGCGGGTCGAACGTCTACGAGCAGTACTTC

clone size: -
J gene: TRBJ2-2
D gene: -
V gene: TRBV4-1
CDR3 protein: CASSLFFPNTGELFF
CDR3 DNA: TGCGCCAGCAGCCTTTTTTTCCCGAACACCGGGGAGCTGTTTTTT

clone size: many
J gene: TRBJ2-5
D gene: -
V gene: TRBV12-3/TRBV12-4
CDR3 protein: CASSPSESTGIQETQYF
CDR3 DNA: TGTGCCAGCAGCCCTTCGGAATCAACAGGGATACAAGAGACCCAGTACTTC

clone size: many
J gene: TRBJ1-4
D gene: -
V gene: TRBV6-9
CDR3 protein: CASSFTGATNEKLFF
CDR3 DNA: TGTGCCAGCAGTTTTACGGGAGCAACTAATGAAAAACTGTTTTTT

clone size: many
J gene: TRBJ2-7
D gene: TRBD1
V gene: TRBV28
CDR3 protein: CASSFFGTASYEQYF
CDR3 DNA: TGTGCCAGCAGTTTTTTCGGGACAGCATCCTACGAGCAGTACTTC

clone size: many
J gene: TRBJ1-2
D gene: TRBD1
V gene: TRBV20-1
CDR3 protein: CSAALPLGTGVSNYGYTF
CDR3 DNA: TGCAGTGCTGCCCTACCCCTCGGGACAGGCGTATCCAACTATGGCTACACCTTC

clone size: many
J gene: TRBJ2-2
D gene: -
V gene: TRBV2
CDR3 protein: CASSHRTGELFF
CDR3 DNA: TGTGCCAGCAGTCACCGGACCGGGGAGCTGTTTTTT

clone size: many
J gene: TRBJ1-2
D gene: TRBD1
V gene: TRBV7-9
CDR3 protein: CASRPDRANYGYTF
CDR3 DNA: TGTGCCAGCAGGCCCGACAGGGCGAACTATGGCTACACCTTC

clone size: -
J gene: TRBJ2-7
D gene: -
V gene: TRBV5-6
CDR3 protein: CASSIDLTYEQYF
CDR3 DNA: TGTGCCAGCAGCATCGATCTGACCTACGAGCAGTACTTC

clone size: many
J gene: TRBJ1-4
D gene: TRBD1
V gene: TRBV6-2/TRBV6-3
CDR3 protein: CASRQDRESEKLFF
CDR3 DNA: TGTGCCAGCAGACAAGACAGGGAAAGTGAAAAACTGTTTTTT

clone size: -
J gene: TRBJ1-2
D gene: -
V gene: TRBV3-1
CDR3 protein: CASSEAGGAYGYTF
CDR3 DNA: TGTGCCAGCAGCGAAGCCGGGGGCGCATATGGCTACACCTTC

clone size: few
J gene: TRBJ2-1
D gene: -
V gene: TRBV9
CDR3 protein: CASSVDLPMGVVNEQFF
CDR3 DNA: TGTGCCAGCAGCGTAGACCTACCGATGGGAGTAGTCAATGAGCAGTTCTTC

clone size: few
J gene: TRBJ1-4
D gene: -
V gene: TRBV3-1
CDR3 protein: CASSQVFATTNEKLFF
CDR3 DNA: TGTGCCAGCAGCCAAGTGTTCGCAACAACTAATGAAAAACTGTTTTTT

clone size: many
J gene: TRBJ2-7
D gene: TRBD1
V gene: TRBV7-8
CDR3 protein: CASSPRVGTAYEQYF
CDR3 DNA: TGTGCCAGCAGCCCCCGGGTAGGGACAGCATACGAGCAGTACTTC

clone size: few
J gene: TRBJ1-1
D gene: -
V gene: TRBV5-8
CDR3 protein: CASSLALLAEAFF
CDR3 DNA: TGTGCCAGCAGCTTGGCCCTTTTGGCGGAAGCTTTCTTT

clone size: many
J gene: TRBJ2-7
D gene: -
V gene: TRBV6-1
CDR3 protein: CASSSNGESYEQYF
CDR3 DNA: TGTGCCAGCAGCTCGAACGGGGAGTCCTACGAGCAGTACTTC

clone size: -
J gene: TRBJ2-1
D gene: TRBD1
V gene: TRBV18
CDR3 protein: CASSQRQGIYNEQFF
CDR3 DNA: TGTGCCAGCTCACAGAGACAGGGGATATACAATGAGCAGTTCTTC

clone size: many
J gene: TRBJ2-5
D gene: TRBD1
V gene: TRBV7-2
CDR3 protein: CASSLSGQGQRGTQYF
CDR3 DNA: TGTGCCAGCAGCTTAAGTGGACAGGGGCAGAGGGGGACCCAGTACTTC

clone size: many
J gene: TRBJ2-7
D gene: -
V gene: TRBV7-2
CDR3 protein: CASSLMGAYEQYF
CDR3 DNA: TGTGCCAGCAGCTTAATGGGTGCCTACGAGCAGTACTTC

clone size: few
J gene: TRBJ2-1
D gene: TRBD2
V gene: TRBV9
CDR3 protein: CASSSSGRLNEQFF
CDR3 DNA: TGTGCCAGCAGCAGCAGCGGGAGGCTCAATGAGCAGTTCTTC

clone size: many
J gene: TRBJ2-7
D gene: TRBD1
V gene: TRBV12-3/TRBV12-4
CDR3 protein: CASSLGTAQAYEQYF
CDR3 DNA: TGTGCCAGCAGTCTAGGGACAGCTCAAGCCTACGAGCAGTACTTC

clone size: -
J gene: TRBJ1-2
D gene: -
V gene: TRBV6-1
CDR3 protein: CASSLGPGYGYTF
CDR3 DNA: TGTGCCAGCAGCCTGGGCCCGGGATATGGCTACACCTTC

clone size: few
J gene: TRBJ2-5
D gene: TRBD1
V gene: TRBV19
CDR3 protein: CASSRHRGSETQYF
CDR3 DNA: TGTGCCAGTAGTAGACACAGGGGGTCAGAGACCCAGTACTTC

clone size: many
J gene: TRBJ1-1
D gene: -
V gene: TRBV27
CDR3 protein: CASSRSDGNTEAFF
CDR3 DNA: TGTGCCAGCAGCCGCTCGGACGGGAACACTGAAGCTTTCTTT

clone size: few
J gene: TRBJ2-7
D gene: -
V gene: TRBV7-2
CDR3 protein: CASSYTTGLEQYF
CDR3 DNA: TGTGCCAGCAGCTATACAACAGGGCTCGAGCAGTACTTC

clone size: many
J gene: TRBJ1-2
D gene: TRBD1
V gene: TRBV6-5
CDR3 protein: CASSYSQGHVYTF
CDR3 DNA: TGTGCCAGCAGTTATTCACAGGGGCACGTCTACACCTTC

clone size: -
J gene: TRBJ2-1
D gene: -
V gene: TRBV2
CDR3 protein: CASSPPPPMGGEQFF
CDR3 DNA: TGTGCCAGCAGTCCCCCGCCCCCGATGGGTGGGGAGCAGTTCTTC